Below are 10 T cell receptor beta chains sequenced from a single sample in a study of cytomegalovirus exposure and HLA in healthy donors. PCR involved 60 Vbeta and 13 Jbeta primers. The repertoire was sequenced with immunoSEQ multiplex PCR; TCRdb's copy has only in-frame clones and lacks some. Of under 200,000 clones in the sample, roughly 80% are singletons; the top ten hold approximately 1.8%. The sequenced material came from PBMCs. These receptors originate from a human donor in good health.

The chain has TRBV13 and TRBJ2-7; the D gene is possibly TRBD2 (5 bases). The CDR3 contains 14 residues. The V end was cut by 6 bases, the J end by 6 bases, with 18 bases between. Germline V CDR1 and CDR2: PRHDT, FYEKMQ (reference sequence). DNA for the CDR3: TGTGCCAGCAGGTCGACCGGGGAAGACCGCGAGCAGTACTTC. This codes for CASRSTGEDREQYF.

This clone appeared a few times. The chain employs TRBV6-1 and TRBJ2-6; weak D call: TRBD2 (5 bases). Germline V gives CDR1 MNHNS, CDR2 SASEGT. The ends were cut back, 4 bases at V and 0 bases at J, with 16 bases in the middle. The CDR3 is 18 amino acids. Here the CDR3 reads CASSVSGYTNSGANVLTF. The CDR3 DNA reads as TGTGCCAGCAGTGTTTCGGGGTACACCAACTCTGGGGCCAACGTCCTGACTTTC.

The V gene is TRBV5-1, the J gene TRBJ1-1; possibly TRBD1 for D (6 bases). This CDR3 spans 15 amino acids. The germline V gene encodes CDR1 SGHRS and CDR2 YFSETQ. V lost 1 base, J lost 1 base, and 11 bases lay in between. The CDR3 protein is CASSLTDRKNTEAFF. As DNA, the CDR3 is TGCGCCAGCAGCTTGACGGACAGAAAGAACACTGAAGCTTTCTTT.

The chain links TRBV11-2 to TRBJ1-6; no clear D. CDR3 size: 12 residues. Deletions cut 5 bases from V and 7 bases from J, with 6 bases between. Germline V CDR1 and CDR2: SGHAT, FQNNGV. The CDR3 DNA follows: TGTGCCAGCAGCCTAATGAATTCACCCCTCCACTTT. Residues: CASSLMNSPLHF. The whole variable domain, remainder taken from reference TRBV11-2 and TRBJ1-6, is EAGVAQSPRYKIIEKRQSVAFWCNPISGHATLYWYQQILGQGPKLLIQFQNNGVVDDSQLPKDRFSAERLKGVDSTLKIQPAKLEDSAVYLCASSLMNSPLHFGNGTRLTVT.

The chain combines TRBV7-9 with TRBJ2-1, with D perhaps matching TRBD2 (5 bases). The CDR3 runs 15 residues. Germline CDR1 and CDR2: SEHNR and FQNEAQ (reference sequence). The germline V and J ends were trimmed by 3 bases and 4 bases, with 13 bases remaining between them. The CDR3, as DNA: TGTGCCAGCAGCTTCGAGGAGAGAGGGTACAATGAGCAGTTCTTC. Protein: CASSFEERGYNEQFF.

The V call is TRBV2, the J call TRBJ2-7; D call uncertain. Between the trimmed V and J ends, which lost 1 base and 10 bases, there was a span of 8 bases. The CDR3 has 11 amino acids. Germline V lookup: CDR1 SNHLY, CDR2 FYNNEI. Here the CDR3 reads CASSEGQEQYF. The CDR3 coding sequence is TGTGCCAGCAGTGAAGGCCAGGAACAGTACTTC.

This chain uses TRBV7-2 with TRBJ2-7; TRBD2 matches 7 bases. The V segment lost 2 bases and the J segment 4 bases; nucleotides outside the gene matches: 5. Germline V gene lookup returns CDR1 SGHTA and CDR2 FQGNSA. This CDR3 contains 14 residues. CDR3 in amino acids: CASSLNGGGYEQYF. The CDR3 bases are TGTGCCAGCAGCTTAAATGGGGGGGGATACGAGCAGTACTTC.

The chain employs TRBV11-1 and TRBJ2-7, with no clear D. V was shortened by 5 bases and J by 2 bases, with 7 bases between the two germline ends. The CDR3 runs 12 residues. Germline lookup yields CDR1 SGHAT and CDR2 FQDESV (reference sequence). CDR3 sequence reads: CASSHATYEQYF. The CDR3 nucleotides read TGTGCCAGCAGCCACGCGACCTACGAGCAGTACTTC. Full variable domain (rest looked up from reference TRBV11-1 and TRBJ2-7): EAEVAQSPRYKITEKSQAVAFWCDPISGHATLYWYRQILGQGPELLVQFQDESVVDDSQLPKDRFSAERLKGVDSTLKIQPAELGDSAMYLCASSHATYEQYFGPGTRLTVT.

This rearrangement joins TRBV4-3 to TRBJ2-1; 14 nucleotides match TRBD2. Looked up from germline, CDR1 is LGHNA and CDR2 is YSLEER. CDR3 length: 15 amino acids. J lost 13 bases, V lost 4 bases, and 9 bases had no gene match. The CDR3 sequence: CASSPLETSGGGQFF. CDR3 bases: TGCGCCAGCAGCCCTCTAGAGACTAGCGGGGGGGGCCAGTTCTTC.

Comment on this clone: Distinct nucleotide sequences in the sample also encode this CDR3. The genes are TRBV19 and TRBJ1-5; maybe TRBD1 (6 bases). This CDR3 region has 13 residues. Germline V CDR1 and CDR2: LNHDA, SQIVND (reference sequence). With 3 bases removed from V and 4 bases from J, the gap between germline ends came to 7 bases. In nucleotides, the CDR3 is TGTGCCAGTAGTATCACAGGGAATCAGCCCCAGCATTTT. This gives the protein CASSITGNQPQHF.